This entry describes one T cell receptor beta chain. The source of the sample is a study of beta chain features in type 1 diabetes. The CDR3 spans 15 residues. Trimming took 4 bases from V and 2 from J, leaving 13 bases between them. The germline V gene encodes CDR1 SGHDT and CDR2 YYEEEE. Reverse transcription of all isolated RNA meant that expressed TCRB transcripts were sequenced. The protocol was immunoSEQ multiplex PCR, while the TCRdb copy is restricted to in-frame clones and leaves out a portion. In the table there are approximately 400,000 clones, around 15% of which are singletons. This chain connects TRBV5-6 to TRBJ1-5; the D gene is possibly TRBD1 (6 bases). The sample consisted of naive CD4+ T cells from blood. This clonotype originated in a woman in her late teens or twenties in good health. Here the CDR3 DNA reads TGTGCCAGCAGCCTCAGGGGTCAGGGCAATCAGCCCCAGCATTTT. This translates into CASSLRGQGNQPQHF.